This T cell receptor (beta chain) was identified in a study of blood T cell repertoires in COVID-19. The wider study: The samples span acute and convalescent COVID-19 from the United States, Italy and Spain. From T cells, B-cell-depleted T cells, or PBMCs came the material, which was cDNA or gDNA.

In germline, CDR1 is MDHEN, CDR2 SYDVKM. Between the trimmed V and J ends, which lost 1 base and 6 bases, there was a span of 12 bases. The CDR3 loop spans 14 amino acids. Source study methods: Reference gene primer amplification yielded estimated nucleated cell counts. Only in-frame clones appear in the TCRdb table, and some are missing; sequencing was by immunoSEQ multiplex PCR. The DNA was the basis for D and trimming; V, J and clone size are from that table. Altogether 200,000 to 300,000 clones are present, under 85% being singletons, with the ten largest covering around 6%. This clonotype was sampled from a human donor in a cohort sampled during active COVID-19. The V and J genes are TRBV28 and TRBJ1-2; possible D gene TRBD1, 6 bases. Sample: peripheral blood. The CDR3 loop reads CASSLFGTTDGYTF. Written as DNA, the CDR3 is TGTGCCAGCAGTTTATTTGGGACAACAGATGGCTACACCTTC.